These 20 T cell receptor beta chains came from one sample sequenced in a study of blood T cell repertoires in COVID-19. Assay: immunoSEQ multiplex PCR; the TCRdb copy retains only in-frame clones and omits some. The table shows 300,000 to 450,000 clones, with around 87% occurring only once. Sequences were obtained from PBMCs or T cells enriched from blood (not recorded which). The source is a man aged 30 to 45 who had recovered from COVID-19.

V and J are TRBV4-2 and TRBJ2-5; 9 nucleotides line up with TRBD2. Trimming removed 6 bases from V and 4 bases from J; junction bases left unmatched: 9. Germline V lookup: CDR1 LGHNA, CDR2 YNFKEQ. The CDR3 covers 15 residues. CDR3 in DNA: TGTGCCAGCAGTGGGGCGGGGGGGCATACAGAGACCCAGTACTTC. Translated: CASSGAGGHTETQYF.

This clone appeared a single time. CDR3 residues: CASSQPGQAIYEQYF. Here the CDR3 DNA reads TGTGCCAGCAGTCAACCGGGACAGGCGATCTACGAGCAGTACTTC. The J gene is TRBJ2-7, the V gene TRBV6-2 or TRBV6-3, with 8 bases aligning to TRBD1. CDR3 length: 15 amino acids. With 5 bases clipped from V and 3 bases from J, the junction kept 9 bases outside the gene matches. Germline V gives CDR1 MNHEY, CDR2 SVGEGT.

This chain uses TRBV2 with TRBJ2-3; TRBD2 aligns across 9 bases. CDR1 and CDR2 from the germline V gene are SNHLY and FYNNEI. The CDR3 is 15 residues long. The junction had 9 bases not matched to a gene; V was cut back by 6 bases and J by 5 bases. This CDR3 is CASSPAAGGIDTQYF. The DNA for the CDR3 is TGTGCCAGCAGCCCTGCCGCGGGGGGGATAGATACGCAGTATTTT.

V gene TRBV7-2 combines with J gene TRBJ2-5; weak D call: TRBD2 (5 bases). Per the germline V gene, CDR1 is SGHTA and CDR2 is FQGNSA. This CDR3 spans 15 amino acids. Trimming shortened V by 5 bases and J by 0 bases, and 13 bases separated the two germline ends. The CDR3 DNA reads TGTGCCAGCAGCGTCCTAGCTGCGCACCAAGAGACCCAGTACTTC. The encoded protein is CASSVLAAHQETQYF.

The chain links TRBV30 to TRBJ1-1; 7 nucleotides match TRBD1. This CDR3 has 12 residues. V gave up 5 bases and J gave up 6 bases; unmatched junction bases: 6. Germline CDR1 is GTSNPN and CDR2 is SVGIG (reference sequence). The CDR3 region has the DNA TGTGCCTGGCGGGCGGGACAGCCTGAAGCTTTCTTT. It translates to CAWRAGQPEAFF.

V and J are TRBV6-4 and TRBJ1-1, with D tentatively TRBD1 (6 bases). CDR1 is MRHNA and CDR2 is SNTAGT in the germline V gene. This CDR3 is 13 amino acids long. Trimming cost V 6 bases and J 1 base, with 9 bases left between them. The CDR3 region is CASRLGQNTEAFF. CDR3 in DNA: TGTGCCAGCAGACTGGGACAGAACACTGAAGCTTTCTTT.

The rearrangement links TRBV30 to TRBJ2-7, with D tentatively TRBD1 (5 bases). The CDR3 length is 14 residues. The germline V and J ends were trimmed by 2 bases and 0 bases, with 11 bases remaining between them. Germline V gene data show CDR1 as GTSNPN and CDR2 as SVGIG (reference sequence). The CDR3 sequence is CAWSLGVHSYEQYF. The DNA of the CDR3 is TGTGCCTGGAGTTTAGGGGTCCACTCCTACGAGCAGTACTTC.

The chain has TRBV5-1 and TRBJ1-1; D may be TRBD1 (6 bases). V was trimmed by 3 bases and J by 1 base, leaving 10 bases between them. Germline assignment: CDR1 SGHRS and CDR2 YFSETQ. The CDR3 spans 14 residues. Written as DNA, the CDR3 is TGCGCCAGCAGCTATCAGGGGACGAACACTGAAGCTTTCTTT. It specifies CASSYQGTNTEAFF.

This clone turned up a few times. The chain has TRBV5-1 and TRBJ1-2; 7 nucleotides agree with TRBD1. Trimming cost V 4 bases and J 4 bases; bases outside gene matches: 7. The length of the CDR3 is 14 residues. Germline assignment: CDR1 SGHRS and CDR2 YFSETQ. In nucleotides, the CDR3 is TGCGCCAGCAGCCCAGAGACAGGGACCTATGGCTACACCTTC. Translation gives CASSPETGTYGYTF.

V is TRBV5-5 and J is TRBJ2-3; perhaps TRBD1 as D (5 bases). Germline assignment: CDR1 SGHKS and CDR2 YYEKEE (reference sequence). CDR3 size: 14 residues. Trimming cost V 2 bases and J 4 bases, with 11 bases left between them. CDR3 coding DNA: TGTGCCAGCAGCTTCCGACAGAGTGCAGATACGCAGTATTTT. It is translated as CASSFRQSADTQYF.

The chain recombines TRBV30 with TRBJ2-2; possible D gene TRBD1, 5 bases. The CDR3 consists of 15 residues. The germline V gene encodes CDR1 GTSNPN and CDR2 SVGIG (reference sequence). Deletions cut 8 bases from V and 6 bases from J, with 22 bases between. CDR3 nucleotide sequence: TGTGCCCACTCCGAGAAGGGGTTAGGCTCCGGGGAGCTGTTTTTT. It specifies CAHSEKGLGSGELFF.

The V gene is TRBV4-1, the J gene TRBJ2-7, with 10 bases aligning to TRBD2. This CDR3 comprises 15 residues. CDR1 and CDR2 from the germline V gene are MGHRA and YSYEKL. With V trimmed by 1 base and J by 7 bases, 7 bases remained unmatched. CDR3 protein: CASSQGGLAALEQYF. The CDR3 nucleotides are TGCGCCAGCAGCCAAGGAGGACTAGCGGCCTTGGAGCAGTACTTC.

This clone was seen only once. The chain couples TRBV14 to TRBJ1-1; the D gene is possibly TRBD1 (6 bases). The germline V gene encodes CDR1 SGHDN and CDR2 FVKESK. The CDR3 totals 13 residues. Trimming removed 4 bases from V and 7 bases from J, with 13 bases in between. The CDR3 sequence: CASSPLPGVEAFF. The CDR3 coding sequence is TGTGCCAGCAGCCCGCTACCAGGGGTTGAAGCTTTCTTT.

V is TRBV4-1 and J is TRBJ1-1; possibly TRBD1 for D (6 bases). Germline CDR1 is MGHRA and CDR2 is YSYEKL. The germline V and J ends were trimmed by 6 bases and 4 bases, with 21 bases remaining between them. There are 16 residues in the CDR3. CDR3 in amino acids: CASRLEDTGLSTEAFF. CDR3 in DNA: TGCGCCAGCAGACTAGAAGATACAGGGTTGTCCACTGAAGCTTTCTTT.

The V and J genes are TRBV30 and TRBJ1-2; 7 positions match TRBD1. With V trimmed by 6 bases and J by 3 bases, 7 bases remained unmatched. The CDR3 is 13 residues long. Per germline, CDR1 GTSNPN and CDR2 SVGIG (reference sequence). The CDR3 protein is CACPTGHDYGYTF. The CDR3 DNA reads TGTGCCTGCCCGACAGGGCATGACTATGGCTACACCTTC.

The rearrangement links TRBV30 to TRBJ2-7; TRBD2 is a possible D gene (5 bases). With 0 bases removed from V and 7 bases from J, the gap between germline ends came to 10 bases. The CDR3 totals 12 residues. Per germline, CDR1 GTSNPN and CDR2 SVGIG (reference sequence). CDR3 amino acids: CAWSVQDWEQYF. The CDR3 DNA is TGTGCCTGGAGTGTTCAGGACTGGGAGCAGTACTTC.

The chain is built from TRBV30 and TRBJ1-1; 10 bases map to TRBD1. The CDR3 spans 17 residues. Losses at the gene ends were 1 base for V and 1 base for J; bases not matched to a gene: 9. The germline V gene encodes CDR1 GTSNPN and CDR2 SVGIG (reference sequence). CDR3 coding DNA: TGTGCCTGGAGTGGGACCGGACAGGGGGGTCGGAACACTGAAGCTTTCTTT. It is translated as CAWSGTGQGGRNTEAFF.

J is TRBJ1-4 and V is TRBV30, with a weak D call TRBD1 (5 bases). With 4 bases removed from V and 3 bases from J, the gap between germline ends came to 12 bases. This CDR3 is built from 14 residues. Germline lookup yields CDR1 GTSNPN and CDR2 SVGIG (reference sequence). CDR3 region: CAWMGGLANEKLFF. The DNA of the CDR3 is TGTGCCTGGATGGGGGGACTGGCTAATGAAAAACTGTTTTTT.

The chain carries TRBV5-1 and TRBJ2-5; TRBD2 matches at 8 bases. There are 15 residues in the CDR3. Germline V gene sequence: CDR1 SGHRS, CDR2 YFSETQ. The ends lost 5 bases at V and 4 bases at J; junction bases unmatched: 10. The CDR3 region has the DNA TGCGCCAGCAGAGGCCTCAGCGGGGGTTCAGAGACCCAGTACTTC. It is translated as CASRGLSGGSETQYF.

This chain links TRBV19 with TRBJ1-2; 10 positions agree with TRBD1. The CDR3 loop spans 17 amino acids. With 5 bases clipped from V and 5 bases from J, the junction kept 14 bases outside the gene matches. CDR1 is LNHDA and CDR2 is SQIVND in the germline V gene (reference sequence). CDR3 bases: TGTGCCAGTAGTTTCGACGGGACAGGGGCCGGGGGTTATGGCTACACCTTC. Its translation: CASSFDGTGAGGYGYTF.